The 29 T cell receptor beta chains given below trace back to one sample, sequenced in a study of blood T cells in healthy people across ages. For the second PCR, which ran for about 6 to 11 cycles, a sample-barcoded 5' primer and a J-beta primer mix were used. TCRdb reprocessed the 5' RACE reads via MiXCR and lists one record per CDR3 protein. The sample records about 780,000 distinct CDR3 sequences, around 24% being singletons. This same sample was also part of a study on T cells of mothers and their children.

Material: blood. These receptors were taken from a boy between 10 and 17 years old in good health.

The chain recombines TRBV19 with TRBJ1-1; 7 bases are a match to TRBD1. Germline CDR1 and CDR2: LNHDA and SQIVND (reference sequence). This CDR3 has 15 amino acids. V dropped 5 bases and J dropped 6; count of bases not matched to a gene: 12. The CDR3 coding sequence is TGTGCCAGTAGTCTTGATCCAGGGGGGCCGCCTGAAGCTTTCTTT. Its translation: CASSLDPGGPPEAFF. The whole variable domain, filled in from reference TRBV19 and TRBJ1-1, reads DGGITQSPKYLFRKEGQNVTLSCEQNLNHDAMYWYRQDPGQGLRLIYYSQIVNDFQKGDIAEGYSVSREKKESFPLTVTSAQKNPTAFYLCASSLDPGGPPEAFFGQGTRLTVV.

In this sample, this clonotype turned up a few times. This chain uses TRBV6-1 with TRBJ1-1; possible D gene TRBD1, 6 bases. Trimming cost V 6 bases and J 4 bases, with 21 bases left between them. Germline lookup yields CDR1 MNHNS and CDR2 SASEGT. This CDR3 has 16 amino acids. The CDR3 here is CASRWGGGGRSTEAFF. DNA for the CDR3: TGTGCCAGCAGATGGGGGGGCGGAGGGCGGTCCACTGAAGCTTTCTTT.

The chain couples TRBV4-2 to TRBJ2-7; weak D call: TRBD2 (6 bases). The J call is uncertain, as TRBJ2-1 better fits the DNA end. Germline values: CDR1 LGHNA, CDR2 YNFKEQ. This CDR3 spans 15 amino acids. The CDR3 DNA sequence: TGTGCCAGCAGCCATCCAATCCCCGGGGGCAATGAGCAGTTCTTC. Protein product: CASSHPIPGGNEQFF.

This clonotype was detected only a few times. CDR3 bases: TGTGCCAGCAGTTTAGTGGGACAGGGTGTCGAGCAGTACTTC. It encodes CASSLVGQGVEQYF. V usage is TRBV28 and J usage is TRBJ2-7, with TRBD1 matching 9 bases. The germline V gene encodes CDR1 MDHEN and CDR2 SYDVKM. This CDR3 is built from 14 residues. After removal of 2 bases from V and 6 bases from J, the junction contained 5 bases not matched to a gene.

The rearrangement uses TRBV5-1 and TRBJ2-1, with 9 bases fitting TRBD1. With V trimmed by 7 bases and J by 8 bases, 7 bases remained unmatched. Germline V gene data show CDR1 as SGHRS and CDR2 as YFSETQ. The CDR3 extends over 13 amino acids. The CDR3 sequence: CASGGQGLDEQFF. The CDR3, as DNA: TGCGCCAGCGGGGGACAGGGACTCGATGAGCAGTTCTTC.

The genes are TRBV2 and TRBJ2-6; the match to TRBD1 covers 8 bases. The J segment lost 0 bases and the V segment lost 6 bases, leaving 7 bases of the junction unmatched. This CDR3 is built from 17 residues. Germline-derived CDR1 and CDR2 are SNHLY and FYNNEI. CDR3 region: CASRLRDRNSGANVLTF. CDR3 in DNA: TGTGCCAGCAGGCTCCGGGACAGGAACTCTGGGGCCAACGTCCTGACTTTC.

The V call is TRBV29-1, the J call TRBJ2-5, with 9 bases lining up with TRBD2. V gave up 5 bases and J gave up 1 base; unmatched junction bases: 11. Germline V gene data show CDR1 as SQVTM and CDR2 as ANQGSEA. This CDR3 has 16 amino acids. The CDR3 is CSVSGASGEPQETQYF. The CDR3 DNA reads TGCAGCGTTAGCGGGGCTAGCGGGGAGCCCCAAGAGACCCAGTACTTC.

This clonotype was seen more than once but under ten times. The chain combines TRBV5-1 with TRBJ2-5, with 15 bases aligning to TRBD2. Germline CDR1 reads SGHRS; CDR2 reads YFSETQ. The CDR3 runs to 15 residues. V dropped 6 bases and J dropped 4; count of bases not matched to a gene: 4. The CDR3 DNA sequence: TGCGCCAGCACGCCGGGACTAGCGGGGGGAGAGACCCAGTACTTC. This sequence encodes CASTPGLAGGETQYF.

This clonotype appeared a few times. This sequence joins TRBV5-1 and TRBJ2-5; D is uncertain. Trimming removed 6 bases from V and 5 bases from J, with 14 bases in between. This CDR3 comprises 13 residues. In germline, CDR1 is SGHRS, CDR2 YFSETQ. Here the CDR3 reads CASNPTPRETQYF. Written as DNA, the CDR3 is TGCGCCAGCAACCCCACACCACGGGAGACCCAGTACTTC.

V usage is TRBV20-1 and J usage is TRBJ2-5; possible D gene TRBD2, 6 bases. V lost 2 bases and J 0 bases, leaving 22 bases between the germline ends. CDR1 is DFQATT and CDR2 is SNEGSKA in the germline V gene (reference sequence). The CDR3 runs to 18 residues. The CDR3 sequence is CSARSPPGDSPNQETQYF. The CDR3 DNA reads as TGCAGTGCTAGAAGTCCTCCGGGGGACTCCCCGAACCAAGAGACCCAGTACTTC.

The CDR3 reads CASSVVPGRSTDTQYF. CDR3 sequence (DNA): TGTGCCAGCAGCGTAGTACCGGGGAGGAGCACAGATACGCAGTATTTT. The rearrangement joins TRBV9 to TRBJ2-3, with a weak D call TRBD2 (6 bases). This CDR3 contains 16 residues. V shed 0 bases and J shed 0 bases, with 11 bases lying between them. The germline gives CDR1 SGDLS, CDR2 YYNGEE.

The chain uses TRBV4-1 and TRBJ1-3; perhaps TRBD1 as D (5 bases). The germline V and J ends were trimmed by 2 bases and 2 bases, with 10 bases remaining between them. Germline values: CDR1 MGHRA, CDR2 YSYEKL. The CDR3 is made up of 15 amino acids. This chain's CDR3 is CASSQPRVTGNTIYF. DNA for the CDR3: TGCGCCAGCAGCCAACCCAGGGTAACTGGAAACACCATATATTTT.

In its sample, this clonotype was seen a few times. The chain has TRBV29-1 and TRBJ1-1; the D gene is possibly TRBD1 (6 bases). The V gene's germline CDR1 is SQVTM and CDR2 ANQGSEA. The CDR3 spans 14 residues. V lost 7 bases, J lost 0 bases, and 15 bases lay in between. CDR3 residues: CSALQGVMNTEAFF. The DNA for the CDR3 is TGCAGCGCACTACAGGGTGTTATGAACACTGAAGCTTTCTTT.

This clonotype has a count of ten or more. The chain joins TRBV6-5 to TRBJ2-5; TRBD1 aligns across 7 bases. The end of the DNA fits TRBJ2-7 better, so the J call may be wrong. The CDR3 length is 12 residues. Germline loops: CDR1 MNHEY, CDR2 SVGAGI. In DNA form, the CDR3 reads TGTGCCAGCGGAAGGGGGCCCTACGAGCAGTACTTC. Translated, it gives CASGRGPYEQYF.

The V call is TRBV29-1, the J call TRBJ1-2; possible D gene TRBD1, 6 bases. V shed 4 bases and J shed 7 bases, with 19 bases lying between them. The CDR3 sequence is 14 residues long. The germline CDR1 and CDR2 sequences are SQVTM and ANQGSEA. The CDR3 region is CSVGPTNRASGYTF. CDR3 sequence (DNA): TGCAGCGTTGGACCTACGAACAGGGCCAGTGGCTACACCTTC. The full variable domain, rest sourced from reference TRBV29-1 and TRBJ1-2, is SAVISQKPSRDICQRGTSLTIQCQVDSQVTMMFWYRQQPGQSLTLIATANQGSEATYESGFVIDKFPISRPNLTFSTLTVSNMSPEDSSIYLCSVGPTNRASGYTFGSGTRLTVV.

The sample holds a few counts of this clonotype. The rearrangement links TRBV7-2 to TRBJ2-2; D may be TRBD1 (6 bases). This CDR3 comprises 15 residues. Between the trimmed V and J ends, which lost 6 bases and 0 bases, there was a span of 11 bases. Germline loops: CDR1 SGHTA, CDR2 FQGNSA. The CDR3 protein is CASRMGASNTGELFF. CDR3 nucleotide sequence: TGTGCCAGCAGGATGGGGGCGTCGAACACCGGGGAGCTGTTTTTT.

This sequence joins TRBV29-1 and TRBJ1-2; 10 nucleotides agree with TRBD1. Germline lookup yields CDR1 SQVTM and CDR2 ANQGSEA. The CDR3 totals 15 residues. The V segment lost 1 base and the J segment 8 bases; nucleotides outside the gene matches: 10. CDR3: CSVEVRDRGSGGYTF. CDR3 nucleotide sequence: TGCAGCGTTGAAGTCCGGGACAGGGGTTCGGGAGGCTACACCTTC.

V gene TRBV20-1 combines with J gene TRBJ2-5; TRBD2 agrees at 9 bases. The germline CDR1 and CDR2 sequences are DFQATT and SNEGSKA (reference sequence). The CDR3 is 15 amino acids. Trimming cost V 2 bases and J 5 bases; bases outside gene matches: 9. Here the CDR3 reads CSARRASGARETQYF. The DNA for the CDR3 is TGCAGTGCTAGAAGGGCTAGCGGGGCCCGGGAGACCCAGTACTTC.

To note about this clonotype: A read error may produce the germline difference seen at one junction end. The chain uses TRBV7-7 and TRBJ2-1; D may be TRBD1 or TRBD2 (5 bases each). Per germline, CDR1 SSHAT and CDR2 FNYEAQ (reference sequence). The CDR3 is 17 residues long. The CDR3 loop reads CASSPLAGAGSYNEQFF. The CDR3 DNA follows: TGTGCTAGCAGCCCTCTGGCCGGGGCCGGCTCCTACAATGAGCAGTTCTTC.

CDR3 in DNA: TGTGCCAGCAGTGCAACAGGGGATAATGAAGCTTTCTTT. Translation gives CASSATGDNEAFF. The chain is built from TRBV6-5 and TRBJ1-1; 7 bases line up with TRBD1. CDR3 size: 13 residues. V lost 5 bases, J lost 7 bases, and 7 bases stayed unmatched. Germline lookup yields CDR1 MNHEY and CDR2 SVGAGI.

On this clonotype: A much larger clone is a single base away; this may be a read error. A read error is likely, as this CDR3 ends without the conserved phenylalanine or tryptophan. The chain has TRBV20-1 and TRBJ2-5; perhaps TRBD2 as D (6 bases). This CDR3 is 12 amino acids long. V lost 6 bases, J lost 1 base, and 9 bases lay in between. Looked up from germline, CDR1 is DFQATT and CDR2 is SNEGSKA (reference sequence). The CDR3 spells CSAGGFQETQYL. CDR3 DNA: TGCAGTGCCGGGGGATTCCAAGAGACCCAGTACCTC.

V gene TRBV28 combines with J gene TRBJ2-5; 10 bases line up with TRBD1. The better agreement between TRBJ2-7 and the DNA end casts doubt on the J call. Germline CDR1 MDHEN, CDR2 SYDVKM. This CDR3 region has 16 residues. DNA for the CDR3: TGTGCCAGCAGCAAGGGATGGGGACAGGGGTCCTACGAGCAGTACTTC. The encoded protein is CASSKGWGQGSYEQYF.

Only a few counts were recorded for this clonotype. The chain couples TRBV14 to TRBJ2-7; 8 positions agree with TRBD1. The trim removed 3 bases at V and 6 bases at J, leaving 10 bases unmatched. CDR1 is SGHDN, CDR2 FVKESK, per germline. The CDR3 consists of 15 residues. CDR3 in DNA: TGTGCCAGCAGCCATATGGACAGGGTGGGCCTCGAGCAGTACTTC. Its translation: CASSHMDRVGLEQYF.

There are many counts of this clonotype. This chain uses TRBV7-3 with TRBJ1-1; D gene ambiguous. Between the trimmed V and J ends, which lost 0 bases and 5 bases, there was a span of 7 bases. The CDR3 runs 13 residues. Germline V gene lookup returns CDR1 SGHTA and CDR2 FQGTGA. The CDR3 bases are TGTGCCAGCAGCTTAACGGTCGGTACTGAAGCTTTCTTT. It is translated as CASSLTVGTEAFF.

The genes are TRBV5-1 and TRBJ2-5; 7 nucleotides match TRBD1. After removal of 4 bases from V and 7 bases from J, the junction contained 13 bases not matched to a gene. CDR1 and CDR2 (germline): SGHRS, YFSETQ. This CDR3 region has 15 residues. CDR3 nucleotide sequence: TGCGCCAGCAGCAAACCAGGGACAGCCTTTGGGACCCAGTACTTC. Protein sequence: CASSKPGTAFGTQYF.

This clonotype was picked up one time. The rearrangement uses TRBV24-1 and TRBJ2-6; the D is unclear. Germline assignment: CDR1 KGHDR and CDR2 SFDVKD. CDR3 size: 16 residues. The ends were cut back, 3 bases at V and 0 bases at J, with 8 bases in the middle. CDR3 sequence: CATSDPRPSGANVLTF. CDR3 nucleotide sequence: TGTGCCACCAGTGATCCCCGACCCTCTGGGGCCAACGTCCTGACTTTC.

This clonotype was seen only a few times. This chain links TRBV12-3 or TRBV12-4 with TRBJ2-3; D might be TRBD2 (5 bases). This CDR3 is built from 17 residues. Trimming cost V 0 bases and J 4 bases, with 17 bases left between them. CDR3 in amino acids: CASSLALGARGPDTQYF. CDR3 bases: TGTGCCAGCAGTTTAGCGCTAGGCGCCCGGGGTCCAGATACGCAGTATTTT.

The chain joins TRBV6-6 to TRBJ2-2; TRBD1 matches at 9 bases. The CDR3 spans 14 residues. Trimming removed 7 bases from V and 4 bases from J; junction bases left unmatched: 4. Germline loops: CDR1 MNHNY, CDR2 SVGAGI (reference sequence). The CDR3 sequence is CASTGTGPTGELFF. CDR3 nucleotides: TGTGCCAGCACTGGGACAGGGCCCACCGGGGAGCTGTTTTTT.

The CDR3 spells CATSDLTGDHYNEQFF. Written as DNA, the CDR3 is TGTGCCACCAGTGATTTGACAGGGGATCACTACAATGAGCAGTTCTTC. The chain has TRBV24-1 and TRBJ2-1; 7 bases fit TRBD1. The V gene end was trimmed by 0 bases and the J gene end by 3 bases; junction bases not matched to a gene: 4. CDR3 length: 16 amino acids. Looked up from germline, CDR1 is KGHDR and CDR2 is SFDVKD.